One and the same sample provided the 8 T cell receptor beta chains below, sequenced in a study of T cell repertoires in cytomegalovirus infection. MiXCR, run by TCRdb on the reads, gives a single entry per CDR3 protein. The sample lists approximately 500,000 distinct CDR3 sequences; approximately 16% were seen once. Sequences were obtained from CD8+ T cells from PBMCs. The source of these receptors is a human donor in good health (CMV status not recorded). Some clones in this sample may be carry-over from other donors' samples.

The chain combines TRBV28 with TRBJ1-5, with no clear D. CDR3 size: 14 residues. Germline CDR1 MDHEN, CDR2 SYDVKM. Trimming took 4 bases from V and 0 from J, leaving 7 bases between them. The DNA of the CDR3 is TGTGCCAGCAGTTGGAGCTTTAGCAATCAGCCCCAGCATTTT. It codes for CASSWSFSNQPQHF.

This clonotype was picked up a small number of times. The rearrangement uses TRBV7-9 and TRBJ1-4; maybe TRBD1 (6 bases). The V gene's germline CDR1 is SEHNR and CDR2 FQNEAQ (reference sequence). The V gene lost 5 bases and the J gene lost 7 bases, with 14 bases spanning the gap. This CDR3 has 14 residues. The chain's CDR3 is CASSLPTGPEKLFF. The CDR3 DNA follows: TGTGCCAGCAGCCTCCCAACAGGGCCTGAAAAACTGTTTTTT.

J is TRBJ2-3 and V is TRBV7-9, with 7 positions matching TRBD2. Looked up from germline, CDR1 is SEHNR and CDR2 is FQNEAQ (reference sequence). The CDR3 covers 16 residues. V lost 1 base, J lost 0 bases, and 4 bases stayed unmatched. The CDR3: CASSLGGLTSTDTQYF. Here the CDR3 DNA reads TGTGCCAGCAGCTTAGGGGGACTAACTAGCACAGATACGCAGTATTTT.

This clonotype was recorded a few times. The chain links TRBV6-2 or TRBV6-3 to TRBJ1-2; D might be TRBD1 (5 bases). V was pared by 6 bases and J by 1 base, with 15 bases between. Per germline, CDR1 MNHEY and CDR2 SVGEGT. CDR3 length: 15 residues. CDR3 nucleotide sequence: TGTGCCAGCAGGACTAGACAGACGCGTAACTATGGCTACACCTTC. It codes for CASRTRQTRNYGYTF.

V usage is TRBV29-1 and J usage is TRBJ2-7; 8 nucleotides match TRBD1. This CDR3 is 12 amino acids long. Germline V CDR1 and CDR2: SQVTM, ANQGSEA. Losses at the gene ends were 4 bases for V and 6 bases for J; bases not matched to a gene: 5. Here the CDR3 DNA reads TGCAGCGTTGCCGCCGGGACAGGCGAGCAGTACTTC. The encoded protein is CSVAAGTGEQYF.

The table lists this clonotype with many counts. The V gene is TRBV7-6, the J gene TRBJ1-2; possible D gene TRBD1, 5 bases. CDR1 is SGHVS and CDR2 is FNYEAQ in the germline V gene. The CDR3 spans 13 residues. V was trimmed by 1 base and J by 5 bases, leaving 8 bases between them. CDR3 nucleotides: TGTGCCAGCAGCTTAGGGGGGGGTTATGGCTACACCTTC. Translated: CASSLGGGYGYTF.

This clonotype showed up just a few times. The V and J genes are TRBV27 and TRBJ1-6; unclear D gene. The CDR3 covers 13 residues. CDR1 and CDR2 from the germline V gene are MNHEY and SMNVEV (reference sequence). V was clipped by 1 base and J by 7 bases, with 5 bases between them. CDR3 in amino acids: CASSLYRNSPLHF. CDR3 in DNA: TGTGCCAGCAGTTTATATAGGAATTCACCCCTCCACTTT.

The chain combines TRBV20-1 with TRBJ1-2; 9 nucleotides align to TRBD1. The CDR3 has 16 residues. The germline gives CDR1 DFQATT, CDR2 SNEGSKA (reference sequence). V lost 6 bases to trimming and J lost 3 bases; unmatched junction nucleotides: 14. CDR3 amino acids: CSAIRPRDRDDYGYTF. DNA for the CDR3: TGCAGTGCCATCCGACCCAGGGACAGGGATGACTATGGCTACACCTTC.